Shown below are 18 T cell receptor beta chains from a single sample sequenced in a study of T cell responses to AZD1222 COVID-19 vaccine (dated by TCRdb to the early 2020s). The library was made by the immunoSEQ multiplex PCR assay. In TCRdb, the immuneACCESS table is reduced to in-frame sequences with V and J assigned. These tables do not hold every clone; where another copy was compared, an unresolved V gene accounts for under half, and the others remain unexplained. For this sample the table gives about 140,000 clones, of which roughly 84% were detected only once. The ten largest clones represent 4.1% of the sample. This specimen's time point label, per the study, means: baseline before first vaccination. Material: peripheral blood, obtained on day 0 of AZD1222 vaccination. The receptors shown here come from an adult in good health.

The chain links TRBV5-4 to TRBJ1-1, with D possibly being TRBD1 (6 bases). Trimming took off 1 base at V and 4 bases at J, with 11 bases between the two ends. Per germline, CDR1 SGHNT and CDR2 YYREEE (reference sequence). This CDR3 spans 14 amino acids. The CDR3 here is CASSLRGKLTEAFF. The CDR3 DNA reads TGTGCCAGCAGCTTGAGGGGGAAGCTCACTGAAGCTTTCTTT.

This clone occurred once. The rearrangement links TRBV3-1 (or the pseudogene TRBV3-2) to TRBJ1-3; TRBD1 agrees at 7 bases. Germline V CDR1 and CDR2: LGHDT, YNNKEL (reference sequence). The length of the CDR3 is 15 residues. J was trimmed by 4 bases and V by 4 bases; bases with no gene match: 7. CDR3: CASSPRWDSGNTIYF. The CDR3 DNA follows: TGTGCCAGCAGCCCTCGGTGGGACAGCGGAAACACCATATATTTT.

This clone has a handful of counts. The rearrangement uses TRBV27 and TRBJ2-7, with TRBD1 matching 7 bases. Losses at the gene ends were 3 bases for V and 5 bases for J; bases not matched to a gene: 4. The CDR3 has 13 residues. Germline values: CDR1 MNHEY, CDR2 SMNVEV (reference sequence). As DNA, the CDR3 is TGTGCCAGCAGTTTTAGACAGGGTGACGAGCAGTACTTC. It specifies CASSFRQGDEQYF.

On this clone: Within the sample, other DNA sequences also encode this same CDR3. The V call is TRBV2, the J call TRBJ1-6; D is unclear. CDR3 size: 15 residues. With 0 bases removed from V and 4 bases from J, the gap between germline ends came to 7 bases. Germline V CDR1 and CDR2: SNHLY, FYNNEI. The CDR3 spells CASSEARGYNSPLHF. The CDR3 DNA sequence: TGTGCCAGCAGTGAAGCTCGGGGTTATAATTCACCCCTCCACTTT.

This clone was recorded only once. The chain joins TRBV30 to TRBJ2-1, with D possibly matching TRBD2 (6 bases). The CDR3 loop spans 14 amino acids. Germline CDR1 is GTSNPN and CDR2 is SVGIG (reference sequence). V gave up 5 bases and J gave up 0 bases, with 11 bases separating them. CDR3 sequence: CAWGRPGSYNEQFF. In DNA form, the CDR3 reads TGTGCCTGGGGGAGGCCGGGCTCCTACAATGAGCAGTTCTTC.

This chain links TRBV27 with TRBJ1-4, with unresolved D. The CDR3 is made up of 13 amino acids. V lost 3 bases to trimming and J lost 8 bases, with 10 bases between them. Germline lookup yields CDR1 MNHEY and CDR2 SMNVEV (reference sequence). The CDR3 DNA reads as TGTGCCAGCAGTTTGTGGGGAACCGAAAAACTGTTTTTT. Encoded protein: CASSLWGTEKLFF.

The chain recombines TRBV6-6 with TRBJ1-5; TRBD1 is a possible D gene (6 bases). Deletions cut 2 bases from V and 4 bases from J, with 12 bases between. There are 15 residues in the CDR3. Germline CDR1 is MNHNY and CDR2 is SVGAGI (reference sequence). The CDR3 here is CASSYIGQGNQPQHF. In nucleotides, the CDR3 is TGTGCCAGCAGTTACATCGGCCAGGGGAATCAGCCCCAGCATTTT.

The V gene is TRBV5-1, the J gene TRBJ2-7; TRBD1 might be the D (6 bases). Germline CDR1 and CDR2: SGHRS and YFSETQ. The CDR3 is 16 residues long. Trimming took off 1 base at V and 7 bases at J, with 21 bases between the two ends. CDR3 residues: CASSLPGAGENQEQYF. The CDR3 DNA reads TGCGCCAGCAGCTTGCCCGGGGCAGGGGAGAACCAAGAGCAGTACTTC.

This rearrangement joins TRBV6-5 to TRBJ1-1; 10 nucleotides line up with TRBD1. The junction had 8 bases not matched to a gene; V was cut back by 2 bases and J by 11 bases. The length of the CDR3 is 14 residues. The germline V gene has CDR1 MNHEY and CDR2 SVGAGI. CDR3 sequence reads: CASSYRDRGLSAFF. The CDR3 DNA reads as TGTGCCAGCAGTTACCGGGACAGGGGATTATCGGCTTTCTTT.

This chain links TRBV18 with TRBJ1-1, with unresolved D. The length of the CDR3 is 12 residues. The germline V gene encodes CDR1 KGHSH and CDR2 LQKENI. Trimming removed 3 bases from V and 11 bases from J, with 13 bases in between. CDR3: CASSPNTEHAFF. For the CDR3, the DNA is TGTGCCAGCTCACCGAATACAGAGCATGCTTTCTTT.

This chain uses TRBV6-5 with TRBJ1-2; 7 nucleotides align to TRBD1. This CDR3 is built from 15 residues. Germline lookup yields CDR1 MNHEY and CDR2 SVGAGI. The V and J ends lost 5 bases and 6 bases, in that order; junction bases with no gene match: 12. The CDR3 DNA follows: TGTGCCAGCAGTCCCCGCACGACAGGGTGGAATGGCTACACCTTC. The encoded protein is CASSPRTTGWNGYTF.

V is TRBV12-3 or TRBV12-4 and J is TRBJ1-4; D is ambiguous. The CDR3 runs 13 residues. The ends were cut back, 1 base at V and 4 bases at J, with 4 bases in the middle. CDR3 sequence (DNA): TGTGCCAGCAGTTTAGACGGTAATGAAAAACTGTTTTTT. It encodes CASSLDGNEKLFF.

This clone has only a few counts. V is TRBV19 and J is TRBJ1-2, with D possibly being TRBD1 (5 bases). Per germline, CDR1 LNHDA and CDR2 SQIVND (reference sequence). The CDR3 sequence is 12 residues long. V lost 5 bases and J 4 bases, leaving 8 bases between the germline ends. The CDR3 sequence is CASSRDRYGYTF. In nucleotides, the CDR3 is TGTGCCAGTAGTCGGGACCGCTATGGCTACACCTTC.

V usage is TRBV6-6 and J usage is TRBJ1-3; D remains ambiguous. This CDR3 region has 13 residues. Trimming left V 10 bases short and J 2 bases short, with 12 bases between. CDR1 and CDR2 (germline): MNHNY, SVGAGI (reference sequence). CDR3 sequence (DNA): TGTGCCACCTTGGACCCCCCTGGAAACACCATATATTTT. Protein product: CATLDPPGNTIYF.

The gene calls are TRBV5-1 and TRBJ1-1; TRBD1 might be the D (5 bases). Trimming took 0 bases from V and 5 from J, leaving 14 bases between them. The CDR3 spans 15 residues. The V gene's germline CDR1 is SGHRS and CDR2 YFSETQ. CDR3 in DNA: TGCGCCAGCAGCTTGGGAGGCAGGGCAAGAACTGAAGCTTTCTTT. It yields the protein CASSLGGRARTEAFF.

J is TRBJ1-3 and V is TRBV18, with TRBD1 matching 10 bases. Germline loops: CDR1 KGHSH, CDR2 LQKENI. V was pared by 2 bases and J by 3 bases, with 4 bases of the junction left unmatched. The CDR3 runs to 16 residues. The CDR3 DNA follows: TGTGCCAGCTCACCAGACAGGGGGCTAAGTGGAAACACCATATATTTT. Protein product: CASSPDRGLSGNTIYF.

The sample holds one count of this clone. The CDR3 sequence is CASSQYASGGSYNEQFF. CDR3 nucleotide sequence: TGCGCCAGCAGCCAGTACGCTAGCGGGGGTTCCTACAATGAGCAGTTCTTC. The chain combines TRBV4-1 with TRBJ2-1; 10 bases align to TRBD2. The CDR3 has 17 residues. Germline loops: CDR1 MGHRA, CDR2 YSYEKL. With 3 bases clipped from V and 1 base from J, the junction kept 6 bases outside the gene matches.

The rearrangement uses TRBV5-1 and TRBJ2-1; either TRBD1 or TRBD2 may supply D (6 bases each). The CDR3 consists of 16 residues. The V end lost 0 bases, the J end lost 9 bases, and 19 bases lay between the germline ends. Germline loops: CDR1 SGHRS, CDR2 YFSETQ. The DNA for the CDR3 is TGCGCCAGCAGCTTGGAGGGGGAACTAGCCGAGGTTGAGCAGTTCTTC. Translating gives CASSLEGELAEVEQFF. Together with reference TRBV5-1 and TRBJ2-1, the CDR3 gives the full variable domain: KAGVTQTPRYLIKTRGQQVTLSCSPISGHRSVSWYQQTPGQGLQFLFEYFSETQRNKGNFPGRFSGRQFSNSRSEMNVSTLELGDSALYLCASSLEGELAEVEQFFGPGTRLTVL.